This paragraph covers one T cell receptor beta chain sequence. Its antigen remains unidentified. Blood was sampled at baseline, cycle 4 day 1, and cycle 7 day 1. This record belongs to a study of OX40 agonist ivuxolimab in advanced cancers. Study in general: Averaging 60 years in age, with a range of roughly 20 to 79, the cohort was approximately 87% male. The study reported partial responses in three patients: one hepatocellular carcinoma, two cutaneous melanoma. Overall study results and limits: With doses of 0.1 to 3.0 mg/kg, CD4+ and CD8+ blood T cells had undergone clonal expansion by week 6.

Profiled with immunoSEQ multiplex PCR; TCRdb holds only in-frame clones, not every one. The sample includes fewer than 75,000 clones, 80% to 95% of them seen just once. Germline lookup yields CDR1 SGHTA and CDR2 FQGNSA. This CDR3 is 16 amino acids long. V trimming: 5 bases; J trimming: 1 base; junction bases outside the gene matches: 10. This chain links TRBV7-2 with TRBJ1-2; 7 bases map to TRBD1. Sequencing was performed on CD4+ or CD8+ T cells sorted from blood, taken in a trial of the OX40 agonist ivuxolimab. The TCR was taken from an adult with an advanced solid tumor such as melanoma, head and neck, liver or kidney cancer. CDR3 protein: CASSPMAGGNNYGYTF. The CDR3 nucleotides are TGTGCCAGCAGCCCAATGGCAGGGGGAAATAACTATGGCTACACCTTC.